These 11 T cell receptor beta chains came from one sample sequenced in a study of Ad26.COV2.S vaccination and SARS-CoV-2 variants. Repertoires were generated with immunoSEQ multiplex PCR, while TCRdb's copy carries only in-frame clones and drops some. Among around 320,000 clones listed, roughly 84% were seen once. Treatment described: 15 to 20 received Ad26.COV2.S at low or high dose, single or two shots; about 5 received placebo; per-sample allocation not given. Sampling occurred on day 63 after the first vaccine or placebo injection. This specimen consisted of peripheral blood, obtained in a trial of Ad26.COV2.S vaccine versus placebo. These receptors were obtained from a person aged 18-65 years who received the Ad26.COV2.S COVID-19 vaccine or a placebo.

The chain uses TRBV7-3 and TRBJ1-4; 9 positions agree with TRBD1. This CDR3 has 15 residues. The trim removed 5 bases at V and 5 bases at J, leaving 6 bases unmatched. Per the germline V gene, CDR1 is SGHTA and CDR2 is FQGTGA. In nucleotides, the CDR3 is TGTGCCAGCAGCCCAGGACAGGGGCAAAATGAAAAACTGTTTTTT. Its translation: CASSPGQGQNEKLFF.

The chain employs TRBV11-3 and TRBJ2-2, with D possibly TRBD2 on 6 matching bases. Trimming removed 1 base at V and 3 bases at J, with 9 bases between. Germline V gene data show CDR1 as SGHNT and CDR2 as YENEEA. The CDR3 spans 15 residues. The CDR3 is CASSLVGGHTGELFF. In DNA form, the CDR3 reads TGTGCCAGCAGCTTAGTGGGGGGACACACCGGGGAGCTGTTTTTT.

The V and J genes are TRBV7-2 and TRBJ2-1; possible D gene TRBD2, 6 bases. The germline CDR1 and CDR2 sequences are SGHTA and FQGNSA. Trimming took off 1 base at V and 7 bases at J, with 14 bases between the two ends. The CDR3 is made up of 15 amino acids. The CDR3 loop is CASSLGSLALNEQFF. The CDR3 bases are TGTGCCAGCAGCTTAGGGTCGCTAGCGCTTAATGAGCAGTTCTTC. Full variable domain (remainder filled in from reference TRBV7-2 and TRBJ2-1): GAGVSQSPSNKVTEKGKDVELRCDPISGHTALYWYRQSLGQGLEFLIYFQGNSAPDKSGLPSDRFSAERTGGSVSTLTIQRTQQEDSAVYLCASSLGSLALNEQFFGPGTRLTVL.

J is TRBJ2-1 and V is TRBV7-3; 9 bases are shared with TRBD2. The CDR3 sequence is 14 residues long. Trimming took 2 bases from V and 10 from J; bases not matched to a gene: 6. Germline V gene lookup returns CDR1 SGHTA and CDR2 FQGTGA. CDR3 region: CASSLQREAREQFF. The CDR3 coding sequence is TGTGCCAGCAGCTTACAGCGGGAGGCCCGCGAGCAGTTCTTC.

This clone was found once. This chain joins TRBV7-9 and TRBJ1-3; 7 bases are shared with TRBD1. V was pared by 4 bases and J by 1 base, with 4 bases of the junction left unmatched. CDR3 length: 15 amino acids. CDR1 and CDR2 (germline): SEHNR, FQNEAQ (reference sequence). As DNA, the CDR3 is TGTGCCAGCAGCTCAAGCAGGGGGTCTGGAAACACCATATATTTT. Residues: CASSSSRGSGNTIYF.

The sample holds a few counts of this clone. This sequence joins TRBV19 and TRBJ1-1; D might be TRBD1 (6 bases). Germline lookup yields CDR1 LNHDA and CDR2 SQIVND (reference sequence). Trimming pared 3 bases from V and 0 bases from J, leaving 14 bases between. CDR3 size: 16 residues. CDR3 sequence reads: CASSMKRTVMNTEAFF. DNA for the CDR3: TGTGCCAGTAGTATGAAGCGGACAGTCATGAACACTGAAGCTTTCTTT.

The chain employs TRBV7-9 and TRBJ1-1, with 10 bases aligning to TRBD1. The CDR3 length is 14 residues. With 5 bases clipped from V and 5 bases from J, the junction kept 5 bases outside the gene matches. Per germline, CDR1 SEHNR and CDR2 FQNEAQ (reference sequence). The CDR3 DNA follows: TGTGCCAGCAGCCTTGGACAGGGGGAAACTGAAGCTTTCTTT. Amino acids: CASSLGQGETEAFF.

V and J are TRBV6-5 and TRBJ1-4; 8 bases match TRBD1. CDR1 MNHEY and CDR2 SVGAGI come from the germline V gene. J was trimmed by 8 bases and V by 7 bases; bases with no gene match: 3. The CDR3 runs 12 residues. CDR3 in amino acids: CASTRTGEKLFF. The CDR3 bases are TGTGCCAGCACCCGGACAGGGGAAAAACTGTTTTTT.

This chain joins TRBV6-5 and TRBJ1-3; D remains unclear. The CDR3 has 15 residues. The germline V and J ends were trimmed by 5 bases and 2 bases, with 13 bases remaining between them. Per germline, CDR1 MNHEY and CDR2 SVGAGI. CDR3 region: CASSLTPDPGNTIYF. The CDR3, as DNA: TGTGCCAGCAGTCTGACTCCCGATCCTGGAAACACCATATATTTT.

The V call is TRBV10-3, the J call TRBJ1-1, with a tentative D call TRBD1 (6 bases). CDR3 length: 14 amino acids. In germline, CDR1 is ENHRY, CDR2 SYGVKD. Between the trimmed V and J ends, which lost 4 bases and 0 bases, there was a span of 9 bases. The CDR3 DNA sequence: TGTGCCATCAGTGGGGACACCCTGAACACTGAAGCTTTCTTT. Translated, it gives CAISGDTLNTEAFF.

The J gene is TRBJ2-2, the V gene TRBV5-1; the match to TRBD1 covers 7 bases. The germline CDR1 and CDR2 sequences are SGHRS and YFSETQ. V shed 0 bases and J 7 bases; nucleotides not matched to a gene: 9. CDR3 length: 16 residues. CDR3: CASSLEGQDWLGELFF. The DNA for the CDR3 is TGCGCCAGCAGCTTGGAAGGACAGGATTGGCTCGGGGAGCTGTTTTTT.